A selection of T cell receptor beta chains follows, all from one sample in a study of CD8+ T cells in alopecia areata. Clones were sequenced by immunoSEQ multiplex PCR, and TCRdb holds only the in-frame ones, with some missing. Of under 350,000 clones listed, about 62% are singletons. The sequenced sample was CD4+ T cells sorted from blood, obtained at week 24, from a patient treated with tofacitinib. The receptors were gathered from a human donor with alopecia areata. The CDR3 runs from the conserved cysteine through the conserved F or W. The D gene is left open where the match is weak. The listing skips clone size in some rows; elsewhere it reads once, few, many or a size class.

>-|TRBJ2-5|TRBV27|-
TGTGCCAGCCGGAGGGGGCAAGAATGGGAGACCCAGTACTTC
CASRRGQEWETQYF
>-|TRBJ2-1|TRBV5-4|-
TGTGCCAGCAGCTTGGCGACTCCAAATGAGCAGTTCTTC
CASSLATPNEQFF
>-|TRBJ2-3|TRBV27|-
TGTGCCAGCAGTTTTGACTTCACAGATACGCAGTATTTT
CASSFDFTDTQYF
>-|TRBJ2-3|TRBV27|TRBD2
TGTGCCAGCAGCCCCCAGCCCGGGACTAGTGCCTATACGCAGTATTTT
CASSPQPGTSAYTQYF
>-|TRBJ1-1|TRBV11-2|TRBD1
TGTGCCAGCAGCCCCCACAGGGGAGCTTTCTTT
CASSPHRGAFF
>-|TRBJ2-6|TRBV11-2|-
TGTGCCAGCAGCTTAGCCGGGGCCAACGTCCTGACTTTC
CASSLAGANVLTF
>few|TRBJ1-6|TRBV6-5|TRBD1
TGTGCCAGCAGTTACCGTACAGGGGATAATTCACCCCTCCACTTT
CASSYRTGDNSPLHF
>once|TRBJ2-7|TRBV7-2|-
TGTGCCAGCAGTCCCGCCACCTTTCTCTACGAGCAGTACTTC
CASSPATFLYEQYF
>-|TRBJ2-7|TRBV9|-
TGTGCCAGCAGCGTTGGGGACGGATCCTACGAGCAGTACTTC
CASSVGDGSYEQYF
>-|TRBJ2-6|TRBV9|-
TGTGCCAGCAGCGTTGGCGCGGCGTTCTCTGGGGCCAACGTCCTGACTTTC
CASSVGAAFSGANVLTF
>-|TRBJ1-6|TRBV5-4|-
TGCGCCAGCAGCCAAGATCGGACGGTCAAGAATAATTCACCCCTCCACTTT
CASSQDRTVKNNSPLHF
>-|TRBJ1-6|TRBV10-3|-
TGTGCCATCAGCGAGGGGTATAATTCACCCCTCCACTTT
CAISEGYNSPLHF
>-|TRBJ1-2|TRBV2|-
TGTGCCAGCAGACCGGACAGTGGCTATGGCTACACCTTC
CASRPDSGYGYTF
>once|TRBJ1-6|TRBV19|-
TGTGCCAGTAGTAAACCGGGACGGAATAATTCACCCCTCCACTTT
CASSKPGRNNSPLHF
>-|TRBJ1-6|TRBV5-1|-
TGCGCCAGCAGCTTGAGCGACTTTTATAATTCACCCCTCCACTTT
CASSLSDFYNSPLHF
>-|TRBJ2-3|TRBV20-1|-
TGCAGTGCTAGATTGGACGAAAAGCGATATTTT
CSARLDEKRYF
>few|TRBJ2-5|TRBV30|-
TGTGCCTGGAGTCTGGAGGTTAGGTTCAGGGAGACCCAGTACTTC
CAWSLEVRFRETQYF
>-|TRBJ2-1|TRBV30|-
TGTGCCTGGAGTGGTAGGAAGGGGACCTACAATGAGCAGTTCTTC
CAWSGRKGTYNEQFF
>-|TRBJ2-7|TRBV6-6|-
TGTGCCAGCACCCTGAAAGATAGGCTATCGTACGAGCAGTACTTC
CASTLKDRLSYEQYF
>-|TRBJ2-3|TRBV9|-
TGTGCCAGCAGCGTAGGGGTAACTCTTATCTCCACAGATACGCAGTATTTT
CASSVGVTLISTDTQYF
>-|TRBJ2-1|TRBV18|TRBD2
TGTGCCAGCTCACCGCCTTTGGCGGGGGGAGCCTACAATGAGCAGTTCTTC
CASSPPLAGGAYNEQFF
>few|TRBJ2-2|TRBV7-8|-
TGTGCCAGCAGCTTAGCCCGGTCCGGGGAGCTGTTTTTT
CASSLARSGELFF
>-|TRBJ2-4|TRBV29-1|TRBD2
TGCAGCGTGCGGGGGGCCTGGTCCAAAAACATTCAGTACTTC
CSVRGAWSKNIQYF
>few|TRBJ2-3|TRBV7-4|-
TGTGCCAGCAGCTTAAGGAGGAAGATCGCGACAGTCAACACAGATACGCAGTATTTT
CASSLRRKIATVNTDTQYF
>-|TRBJ2-2|TRBV6-1|-
TGTGCCAGCAGGGTGGAACAGGGGAACACCGGGGAGCTGTTTTTT
CASRVEQGNTGELFF
>-|TRBJ1-2|TRBV2|-
TGTGCCAGCAGCGGAGGACGGGGATCCTATGGCTACACCTTC
CASSGGRGSYGYTF
>many|TRBJ2-7|TRBV7-2|TRBD1
TGTGCCAGCAGCACCAGGACAGGGGGCCTCTACGAGCAGTACTTC
CASSTRTGGLYEQYF
>many|TRBJ2-4|TRBV7-2|TRBD2
TGTGCCAGCAGCATTTCGGGGGGGCGAAACATTCAGTACTTC
CASSISGGRNIQYF